These 5 T cell receptor beta chains came from one sample sequenced in a study of blood T cell repertoires in COVID-19. The protocol was immunoSEQ multiplex PCR, while the TCRdb copy is restricted to in-frame clones and leaves out a portion. This repertoire shows more than 200,000 clones, more than 80% found once; its top ten account for approximately 2.6%. Material: peripheral blood. The receptors originated from a man between 25 and 39 years old with COVID-19, enrolled during active disease.

The genes are TRBV4-3 and TRBJ1-1, with TRBD1 as a possible D gene (5 bases). This CDR3 region has 15 residues. Germline V gene sequence: CDR1 LGHNA, CDR2 YSLEER. Trimming stripped 6 bases from V and 11 bases from J, with 25 bases between. The CDR3 loop reads CASSPSRGYWVRAFF. The CDR3 DNA follows: TGCGCCAGCAGTCCCTCTCGGGGGTATTGGGTTAGGGCTTTCTTT.

CDR3: CASRRYPGQENNSPLHF. The CDR3, as DNA: TGTGCAAGTCGCCGATATCCGGGACAGGAAAACAATTCACCCCTCCACTTT. The chain is built from TRBV12-2 and TRBJ1-6; TRBD1, the table's D call, was not compared with the DNA. TRBV12-2 is reported as a pseudogene. This CDR3 has 17 amino acids.

The chain links TRBV5-1 to TRBJ2-7; the D gene is possibly TRBD1 (6 bases). The CDR3 totals 14 residues. Germline V lookup: CDR1 SGHRS, CDR2 YFSETQ. V dropped 4 bases and J dropped 1 base, with 12 bases sitting between them. The DNA of the CDR3 is TGCGCCAGCAGCCCATTGACAGGTTCCTACGAGCAGTACTTC. Translated, it gives CASSPLTGSYEQYF.

The gene calls are TRBV19 and TRBJ1-5, with D unresolved. V lost 5 bases, J lost 1 base, and 15 bases lay in between. Germline loops: CDR1 LNHDA, CDR2 SQIVND (reference sequence). The CDR3 sequence is 16 residues long. CDR3 bases: TGTGCCAGTAGTGATGGGCACGGGAGGAGCAATCAGCCCCAGCATTTT. Its translation is CASSDGHGRSNQPQHF. Based on the CDR3 plus reference TRBV19 and TRBJ1-5, the full variable domain is DGGITQSPKYLFRKEGQNVTLSCEQNLNHDAMYWYRQDPGQGLRLIYYSQIVNDFQKGDIAEGYSVSREKKESFPLTVTSAQKNPTAFYLCASSDGHGRSNQPQHFGDGTRLSIL.

The chain is built from TRBV7-3 and TRBJ2-3; perhaps TRBD2 as D (5 bases). With 5 bases removed from V and 4 bases from J, the gap between germline ends came to 13 bases. The CDR3 contains 14 residues. Germline CDR1 is SGHTA and CDR2 is FQGTGA. The CDR3 bases are TGTGCCAGCAGCCCGGGGTCGGGCCCAGATACGCAGTATTTT. It translates to CASSPGSGPDTQYF.